This T cell receptor beta chain was retrieved from a study of type 1 regulatory T cells. As for the study in general: T-allo10 is a Tr1-enriched, alloantigen-specific CD4 T cell product made in vitro.

Comment on this clonotype: Its antigen is undetermined.

T-allo10 cells from the graft donor were described as anergic, host-alloantigen-specific, and alloantigen-specific suppressors. TCRdb reprocessed the reads with MiXCR, giving one entry per CDR3 protein. Seen here are about 68,000 distinct CDR3 sequences, about 69% observed once, and the top ten hold 7.6%. The TCR was taken from a human donor in good health. Sequencing was done on a sample of cultured T cells, either the whole culture or a sorted T cell fraction (not recorded which). This sample's subset: Tr1-enriched cell product generated in vitro against host alloantigens.

The CDR3, as DNA: TGTGCCAGCAGTGAAGGACAGGGTTATTCACCCCTCCACTTT. This translates into CASSEGQGYSPLHF. The rearrangement joins TRBV6-1 to TRBJ1-6, with 7 bases fitting TRBD1. The CDR3 is 14 residues long. Germline V CDR1 and CDR2: MNHNS, SASEGT. J gave up 8 bases and V 1 base, and 2 bases lay outside the gene matches.